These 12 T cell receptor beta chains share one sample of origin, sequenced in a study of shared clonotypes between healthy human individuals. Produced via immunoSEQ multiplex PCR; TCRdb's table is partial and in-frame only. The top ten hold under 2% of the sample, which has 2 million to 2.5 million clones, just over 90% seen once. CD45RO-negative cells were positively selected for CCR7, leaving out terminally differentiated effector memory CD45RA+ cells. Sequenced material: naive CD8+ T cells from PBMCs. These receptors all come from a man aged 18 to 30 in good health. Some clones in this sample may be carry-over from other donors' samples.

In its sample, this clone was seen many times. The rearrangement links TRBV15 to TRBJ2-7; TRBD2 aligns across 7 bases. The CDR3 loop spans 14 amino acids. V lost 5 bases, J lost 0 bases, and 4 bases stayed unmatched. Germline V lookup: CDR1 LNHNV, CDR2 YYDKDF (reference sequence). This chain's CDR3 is CATSWGGSSYEQYF. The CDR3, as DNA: TGTGCCACCAGCTGGGGAGGGTCCTCCTACGAGCAGTACTTC. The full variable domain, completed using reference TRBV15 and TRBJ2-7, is DAMVIQNPRYQVTQFGKPVTLSCSQTLNHNVMYWYQQKSSQAPKLLFHYYDKDFNNEADTPDNFQSRRPNTSFCFLDIRSPGLGDTAMYLCATSWGGSSYEQYFGPGTRLTVT.

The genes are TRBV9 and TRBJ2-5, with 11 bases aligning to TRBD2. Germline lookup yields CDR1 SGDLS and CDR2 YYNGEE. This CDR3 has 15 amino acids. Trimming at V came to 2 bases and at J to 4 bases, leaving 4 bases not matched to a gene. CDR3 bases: TGTGCCAGCAGCGTTGGGACTAGCGGTCTAGAGACCCAGTACTTC. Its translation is CASSVGTSGLETQYF. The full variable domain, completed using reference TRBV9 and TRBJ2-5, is DSGVTQTPKHLITATGQRVTLRCSPRSGDLSVYWYQQSLDQGLQFLIQYYNGEERAKGNILERFSAQQFPDLHSELNLSSLELGDSALYFCASSVGTSGLETQYFGPGTRLLVL.

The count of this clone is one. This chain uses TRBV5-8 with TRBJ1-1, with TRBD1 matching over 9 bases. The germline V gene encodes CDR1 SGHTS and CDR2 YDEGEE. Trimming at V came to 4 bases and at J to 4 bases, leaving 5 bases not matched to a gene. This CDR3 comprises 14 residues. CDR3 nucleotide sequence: TGTGCCAGCAGCCCGGGACAGGGCGTCACTGAAGCTTTCTTT. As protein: CASSPGQGVTEAFF.

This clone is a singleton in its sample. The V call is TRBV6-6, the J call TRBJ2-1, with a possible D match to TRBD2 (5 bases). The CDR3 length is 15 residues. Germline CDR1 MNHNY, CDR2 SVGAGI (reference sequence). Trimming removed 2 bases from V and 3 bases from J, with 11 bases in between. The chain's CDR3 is CASSYQERSYNEQFF. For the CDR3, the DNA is TGTGCCAGCAGTTACCAAGAGCGGAGCTACAATGAGCAGTTCTTC.

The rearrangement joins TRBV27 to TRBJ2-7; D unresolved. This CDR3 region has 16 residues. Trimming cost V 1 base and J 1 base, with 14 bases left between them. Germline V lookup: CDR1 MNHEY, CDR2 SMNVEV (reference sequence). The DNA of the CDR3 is TGTGCCAGCAGTTTATACGGAGAAACCCCTTCCTACGAGCAGTACTTC. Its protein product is CASSLYGETPSYEQYF.

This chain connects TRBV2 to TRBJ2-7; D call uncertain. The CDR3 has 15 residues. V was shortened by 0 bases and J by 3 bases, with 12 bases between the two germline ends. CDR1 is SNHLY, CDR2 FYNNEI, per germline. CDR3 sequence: CASSEAESIGYEQYF. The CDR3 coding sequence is TGTGCCAGCAGTGAAGCCGAAAGTATCGGCTACGAGCAGTACTTC.

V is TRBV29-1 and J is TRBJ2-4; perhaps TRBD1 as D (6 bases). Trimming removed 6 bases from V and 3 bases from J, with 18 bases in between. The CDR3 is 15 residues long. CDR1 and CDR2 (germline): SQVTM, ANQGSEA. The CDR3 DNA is TGCAGCGTCATACAACAGGGTCGCGTCAAAAACATTCAGTACTTC. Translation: CSVIQQGRVKNIQYF.

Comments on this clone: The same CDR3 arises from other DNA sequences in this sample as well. Here the CDR3 DNA reads TGTGCCAGCAGTTTCCCTACCGAGGGGGAGGGCTACACCTTC. Translated, it gives CASSFPTEGEGYTF. The V call is TRBV28, the J call TRBJ1-2, with D possibly being TRBD1 (6 bases). This CDR3 spans 14 amino acids. Per germline, CDR1 MDHEN and CDR2 SYDVKM. V lost 3 bases to trimming and J lost 8 bases, with 16 bases between them.

CDR3 in amino acids: CASSLGGEDSYEQYF. CDR3 DNA: TGTGCCAGCAGCTTAGGCGGGGAAGACTCCTACGAGCAGTACTTC. The chain uses TRBV7-9 and TRBJ2-7, with D perhaps matching TRBD2 (6 bases). Trimming pared 1 base from V and 0 bases from J, leaving 10 bases between. The CDR3 sequence is 15 residues long. Germline values: CDR1 SEHNR, CDR2 FQNEAQ (reference sequence).

For the CDR3, the DNA is TGTGCCAGTAGTATGGGGTTGGGGACCACTGAAGCTTTCTTT. As protein: CASSMGLGTTEAFF. The chain combines TRBV19 with TRBJ1-1; D is perhaps TRBD1 (5 bases). This CDR3 has 14 amino acids. Germline-derived CDR1 and CDR2 are LNHDA and SQIVND (reference sequence). V lost 3 bases, J lost 4 bases, and 12 bases lay in between.

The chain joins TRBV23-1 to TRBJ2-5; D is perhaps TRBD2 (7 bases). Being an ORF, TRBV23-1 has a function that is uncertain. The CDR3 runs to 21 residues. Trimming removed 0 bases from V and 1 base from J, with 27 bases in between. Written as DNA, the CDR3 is TGCGCCAGCAGTCAATCAAAGCCGCTAATCAGGGAGGGGGTATTCCAAGAGACCCAGTACTTC. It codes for CASSQSKPLIREGVFQETQYF.

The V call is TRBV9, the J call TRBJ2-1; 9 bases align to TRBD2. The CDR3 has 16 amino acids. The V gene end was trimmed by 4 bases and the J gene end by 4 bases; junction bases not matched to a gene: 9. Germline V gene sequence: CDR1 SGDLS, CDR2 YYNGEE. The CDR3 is CASSPGAGGRYNEQFF. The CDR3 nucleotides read TGTGCCAGCAGCCCGGGAGCGGGAGGAAGGTACAATGAGCAGTTCTTC.